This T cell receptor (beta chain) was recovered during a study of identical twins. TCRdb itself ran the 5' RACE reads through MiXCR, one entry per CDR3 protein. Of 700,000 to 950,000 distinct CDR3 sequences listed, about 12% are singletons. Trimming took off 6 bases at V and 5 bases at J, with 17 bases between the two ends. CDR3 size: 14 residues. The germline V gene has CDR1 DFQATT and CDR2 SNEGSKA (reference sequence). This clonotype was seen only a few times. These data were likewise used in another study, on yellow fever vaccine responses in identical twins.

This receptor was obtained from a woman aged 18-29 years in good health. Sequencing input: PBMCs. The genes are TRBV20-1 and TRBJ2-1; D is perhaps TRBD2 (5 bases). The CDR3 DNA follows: TGCAGTGCCCAGTGGAGGCAGATCGACAATGAGCAGTTCTTC. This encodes CSAQWRQIDNEQFF.